This TCR beta chain was found in a study of blood T cell repertoires in COVID-19 (dated by TCRdb to 2019 to 2021). A note on the overall study: Collaborator samples came from the United States, Italy and Spain and covered acute and convalescent phases of COVID-19. The prospective study material was composed of cDNA or gDNA derived from T cells, B-cell-depleted T cells, or PBMCs. Subjects who had been exposed to COVID-19, were actively infected with it, or had recovered from it provided the deeply sampled blood TCRbeta repertoires that made up the dataset. The repertoires were released in a freely available public database intended as a resource for research on the immune response to SARS-CoV-2. Samples were obtained from the ongoing ImmuneRACE study (first 160 participants) and from 1,000 to 1,500 subjects provided by 6 global collaborators. Sample metadata almost always included a de-identified subject ID, COVID-19 status, age in years and sex. HLA class I and class II types, where available, came from metadata supplied by the sample provider rather than from assay-based typing. The investigation overall reported the following: How much clinical and demographic metadata was included differed by source and by participant, and the metadata was provided uncurated.

The immunoSEQ Assay, a bias-controlled multiplex PCR, was used to amplify TCRbeta CDR3 regions from genomic DNA. For the original study's pipeline: The number of nucleated cells in each sample was estimated from the amplification of reference gene primers within the assay. To quantify the absolute abundance of each unique TCRbeta CDR3 rearrangement, sequence reads were collapsed and filtered. For each sample, productive Simpson clonality was calculated as the square root of Simpson's diversity index across productive rearrangements. TCRdb took over this immuneACCESS table, retaining in-frame rearrangements with V and J assigned. Such tables are incomplete; in checked studies, under half of the missing clones stem from an unresolved V gene, and the remainder is unexplained. D and trimming come from the DNA, and the V and J calls and clone size come from that table. Here the sample has approximately 300,000 clones; around 85% occur a single time. The top ten clonotypes cover over 3.5% of the sample.

Whole blood was collected in K2EDTA tubes by collaborating institutions according to the institutions' own protocols. For TCRbeta analysis, collaborator samples were shipped as frozen whole blood, as isolated PBMCs, or as DNA extracted from either sample type. Trimming removed 2 bases from V and 7 bases from J, leaving 20 bases between the germline ends. From a lookup of the germline V gene, CDR1 and CDR2 are KGHSH and LQKENI. Its CDR3 holds 17 amino acids, cysteine through phenylalanine. The entry retains the CDR3 DNA only, 51 bases that are in frame from base 1. For this clone: It lacks a known antigen. There are no base qualities to consult, and no much larger clone falls within one base.

Sequencing was carried out using peripheral blood. The chain employs TRBV18 and TRBJ2-2; TRBD2 is possibly the D segment (6 matching bases). The receptor was isolated from a woman between 45 and 60 years old with active or convalescent COVID-19. Here the CDR3 is given as CASSPGVEGTVVGELFF. In nucleotide form, the sequence is TGTGCCAGCTCACCAGGTGTGGAGGGCACGGTCGTCGGGGAGCTGTTTTTT.